The 25 T cell receptor beta chains presented below share a single source sample, sequenced in a study of molecular identifiers for immune sequencing clone quantification. TCRdb processed the PCR reads anew with MiXCR; each CDR3 protein has one entry. The repertoire includes fewer than 350,000 distinct CDR3 sequences, about 23% of them detected once, and about 0.73% sits in the top ten. The sample comprised naive CD8+ T cells from blood, with Jurkat cell RNA spiked in. Specified subset: FACS-sorted CD8+CD4-CCR7+CD45RA+ naive T cells. These receptors all come from a human donor in good health. Some libraries in this study had Jurkat cell RNA spiked in.

The sample holds many counts of this clonotype. The chain carries TRBV27 and TRBJ2-7; a possible D gene is TRBD1 (6 bases). There are 13 residues in the CDR3. The V and J ends lost 5 bases and 1 base respectively, with 9 bases between them. Germline values: CDR1 MNHEY, CDR2 SMNVEV (reference sequence). The CDR3 sequence is CASSTGPSYEQYF. The CDR3 DNA is TGTGCCAGCAGTACAGGGCCGTCCTACGAGCAGTACTTC.

This clonotype came up a few times. The rearrangement links TRBV7-9 to TRBJ1-5; tentatively, D is TRBD1 (5 bases). Germline V gives CDR1 SEHNR, CDR2 FQNEAQ (reference sequence). This CDR3 has 14 amino acids. V lost 5 bases, J lost 0 bases, and 8 bases lay in between. CDR3 region: CASSGAYSNQPQHF. Here the CDR3 DNA reads TGTGCCAGCAGCGGGGCCTATAGCAATCAGCCCCAGCATTTT.

The sample holds one count of this clonotype. This clone may be a read error of a much larger clone one base away. The chain joins TRBV20-1 to TRBJ1-1; 8 bases match TRBD1. V dropped 2 bases and J dropped 4; count of bases not matched to a gene: 15. Germline V gives CDR1 DFQATT, CDR2 SNEGSKA (reference sequence). The CDR3 covers 17 residues. This CDR3 is CSARSGQDNLLSTEAFF. The CDR3, as DNA: TGCAGTGCTAGATCGGGACAGGACAACCTCCTGAGCACTGAAGCTTTCTTT.

The chain joins TRBV4-1 to TRBJ2-1; D may be TRBD1 or TRBD2 (5 bases each). This CDR3 is built from 18 residues. CDR1 and CDR2 from the germline V gene are MGHRA and YSYEKL. Deletions cut 0 bases from V and 0 bases from J, with 15 bases between. The CDR3 here is CASSQDLPGARSYNEQFF. The CDR3 DNA reads as TGCGCCAGCAGCCAAGATCTTCCCGGGGCCCGCTCCTACAATGAGCAGTTCTTC.

On this clonotype: At one end the junction does not follow the germline gene, possibly because of a read error. This rearrangement joins TRBV6-6 to TRBJ2-5; 13 nucleotides align to TRBD2. CDR1 and CDR2 from the germline V gene are MNHNY and SVGAGI (reference sequence). CDR3 size: 19 residues. CDR3 DNA sequence: TGTGCCAGCAGTCTCTCAGGACTAGCGGGAGTCGGGCTCCAAGGGACCCAGTACTTC. This codes for CASSLSGLAGVGLQGTQYF.

As concerns this clonotype: One end of the junction does not line up with germline, which may come from a read error. This sequence joins TRBV11-2 and TRBJ2-5, with D unresolved. CDR1 is SGHAT, CDR2 FQNNGV, per germline. There are 13 residues in the CDR3. This chain's CDR3 is CASSSLLQETQCF. CDR3 sequence (DNA): TGTGCCAGCAGCTCGCTTCTCCAAGAGACCCAGTGCTTC.

The genes are TRBV19 and TRBJ2-1; no firm D call. Trimming removed 4 bases at V and 7 bases at J, with 11 bases between. The CDR3 length is 13 residues. CDR1 and CDR2 (germline): LNHDA, SQIVND (reference sequence). CDR3 region: CASSTPPVNEQFF. DNA for the CDR3: TGTGCCAGTAGTACCCCACCGGTTAATGAGCAGTTCTTC.

At least ten counts were recorded for this clonotype. This rearrangement joins TRBV28 to TRBJ2-7; 8 bases fit TRBD2. Germline CDR1 and CDR2: MDHEN and SYDVKM. The CDR3 is 14 residues long. V lost 7 bases and J lost 4; bases outside the gene matches: 9. The CDR3: CASNAGGQAYEQYF. Here the CDR3 DNA reads TGTGCCAGCAACGCGGGGGGCCAGGCTTACGAGCAGTACTTC.

This clonotype was detected only a few times. The V gene is TRBV13, the J gene TRBJ2-2, with 12 positions matching TRBD2. The CDR3 extends over 17 amino acids. V dropped 4 bases and J dropped 5; count of bases not matched to a gene: 8. Germline CDR1 PRHDT, CDR2 FYEKMQ (reference sequence). DNA of the CDR3: TGTGCCAGCAGCTCCCGACTAGCGGGAGATCCTACCGGGGAGCTGTTTTTT. Translating it yields CASSSRLAGDPTGELFF.

As regards this clonotype: It may be a read error: a sequence one base away is much more abundant. The rearrangement links TRBV24-1 to TRBJ1-5, with a possible D match to TRBD1 (6 bases). The CDR3 has 15 amino acids. V dropped 4 bases and J dropped 1 base, with 10 bases sitting between them. Germline V gives CDR1 KGHDR, CDR2 SFDVKD. CDR3 sequence reads: CATSDGTLSNQPQHF. The CDR3 DNA reads TGTGCCACCAGTGACGGGACATTGAGCAATCAGCCCCAGCATTTT.

This clonotype occurred many times. The CDR3 coding sequence is TGTGCCAGCAGGATGGGTCATGGAGCCGGGGAGCTGTTTTTT. It yields the protein CASRMGHGAGELFF. J is TRBJ2-2 and V is TRBV2; no definite D call. From germline, CDR1 is SNHLY and CDR2 FYNNEI. V lost 6 bases, J lost 6 bases, and 14 bases lay in between. The CDR3 sequence is 14 residues long.

The J gene is TRBJ2-7, the V gene TRBV5-4; 14 bases agree with TRBD2. After removal of 3 bases from V and 3 bases from J, the junction contained 2 bases not matched to a gene. The CDR3 loop spans 15 amino acids. Germline values: CDR1 SGHNT, CDR2 YYREEE (reference sequence). CDR3 DNA sequence: TGTGCCAGCAGCTACGGGACTAGCGGGGGCTACGAGCAGTACTTC. Encoded protein: CASSYGTSGGYEQYF.

About this clonotype itself: A read error may explain this, as a much larger clone is one base away. This chain uses TRBV2 with TRBJ1-2; no definite D call. Germline CDR1 reads SNHLY; CDR2 reads FYNNEI. There are 15 residues in the CDR3. CDR3 in amino acids: CANSESSLINYGYTF. The DNA of the CDR3 is TGTGCCAACAGTGAATCGAGTTTGATTAACTATGGCTACACCTTC.

This CDR3 reads CASSLMGTTVATDTQYF. CDR3 sequence (DNA): TGTGCCAGTAGTCTTATGGGGACCACAGTTGCCACAGATACGCAGTATTTT. The rearrangement joins TRBV19 to TRBJ2-3; D may match TRBD1 or TRBD2 (5 bases each). Germline V gives CDR1 LNHDA, CDR2 SQIVND (reference sequence). The CDR3 extends over 17 amino acids. The V end was cut by 5 bases, the J end by 2 bases, with 20 bases between.

This clonotype was picked up a small number of times. V usage is TRBV15 and J usage is TRBJ2-4; maybe TRBD2 (5 bases). This CDR3 has 14 residues. The germline gives CDR1 LNHNV, CDR2 YYDKDF (reference sequence). Trimming took 10 bases from V and 1 from J, leaving 14 bases between them. The CDR3 here is CAISDSTAKNIQYF. The CDR3 DNA sequence: TGTGCCATCTCGGACTCAACTGCCAAAAACATTCAGTACTTC.

About this clonotype: The junction differs from germline at one of its ends, possibly a read error. The V call is TRBV7-9, the J call TRBJ2-3; D gene unclear. Germline loops: CDR1 SEHNR, CDR2 FQNEAQ (reference sequence). The CDR3 is made up of 15 amino acids. CDR3 sequence reads: CASRLGLPAPDTQYF. The CDR3 DNA reads TGTGCCAGCCGCTTAGGTCTGCCCGCCCCCGATACGCAGTATTTT.

This clonotype has more than one count but fewer than ten. This sequence joins TRBV20-1 and TRBJ2-7; TRBD2 aligns across 13 bases. The germline gives CDR1 DFQATT, CDR2 SNEGSKA (reference sequence). This CDR3 is 18 amino acids long. Trimming cost V 1 base and J 5 bases; bases outside gene matches: 14. In DNA form, the CDR3 reads TGCAGTGCTAGAGGGGGACTAGCGGGGCCTTGGTCCGCCGACGAGCAGTACTTC. It specifies CSARGGLAGPWSADEQYF.

The CDR3 region is CSVFGAVAYEQYF. As DNA, the CDR3 is TGCAGCGTTTTTGGGGCGGTTGCCTACGAGCAGTACTTC. The chain combines TRBV29-1 with TRBJ2-7, with D perhaps matching TRBD1 (5 bases). The germline V gene encodes CDR1 SQVTM and CDR2 ANQGSEA. This CDR3 is 13 amino acids long. The germline V and J ends were trimmed by 5 bases and 2 bases, with 13 bases remaining between them.

Turning to this clonotype: A read error is possible here, since a much larger clone lies one base away. The chain carries TRBV20-1 and TRBJ2-4; D is unclear. Germline lookup yields CDR1 DFQATT and CDR2 SNEGSKA (reference sequence). CDR3 length: 13 residues. V lost 6 bases and J 1 base, leaving 10 bases between the germline ends. Here the CDR3 reads CSARHSAKNIQYF. The CDR3 nucleotides are TGCAGTGCACGGCATAGCGCCAAAAACATTCAGTACTTC.

This clonotype appeared a single time. A much larger clone lies a single base off, so this may be a read error. The chain has TRBV2 and TRBJ2-3; the D gene is possibly TRBD2 (6 bases). CDR3 length equals 16 residues. Germline lookup yields CDR1 SNHLY and CDR2 FYNNEI. CDR3 nucleotide sequence: TGTGCCAGCAGTGAAAGTAGCGGACCTAGCACAGATACGCAGTGTTTT. This codes for CASSESSGPSTDTQCF. The entire variable domain, with the rest obtained from reference TRBV2 and TRBJ2-3, is as follows: EPEVTQTPSHQVTQMGQEVILRCVPISNHLYFYWYRQILGQKVEFLVSFYNNEISEKSEIFDDQFSVERPDGSNFTLKIRSTKLEDSAMYFCASSESSGPSTDTQCFGPGTRLTVL.

J is TRBJ2-3 and V is TRBV11-2; D ambiguous. Trimming left V 7 bases short and J 0 bases short, with 14 bases between. From germline, CDR1 is SGHAT and CDR2 FQNNGV. The CDR3 spans 15 residues. The CDR3 here is CASTLEPTSTDTQYF. Here the CDR3 DNA reads TGTGCCAGCACCCTCGAACCTACTAGCACAGATACGCAGTATTTT.

The rearrangement joins TRBV19 to TRBJ2-7; D call uncertain. Trimming pared 1 base from V and 1 base from J, leaving 5 bases between. Looked up from germline, CDR1 is LNHDA and CDR2 is SQIVND (reference sequence). The CDR3 sequence is 13 residues long. The CDR3 spells CASSIATSYEQYF. CDR3 DNA: TGTGCCAGTAGTATAGCGACGTCCTACGAGCAGTACTTC.

This clonotype was seen only a few times. The chain carries TRBV12-3 or TRBV12-4 and TRBJ2-7; D might be TRBD1 (5 bases). The V and J ends lost 3 bases and 5 bases respectively, with 14 bases between them. This CDR3 has 14 amino acids. The CDR3 region has the DNA TGTGCCAGCAGTTTCAGCGAATGGGGCAACGAGCAGTACTTC. Its protein is CASSFSEWGNEQYF.

As concerns this clonotype: Being one base from a much bigger clone, this may be a read error. V usage is TRBV2 and J usage is TRBJ1-5; D is unresolved. The germline gives CDR1 SNHLY, CDR2 FYNNEI. The CDR3 length is 13 residues. The CDR3 here is CASGDNPDQPQHF. The CDR3 DNA is TGTGCCAGCGGTGATAATCCCGATCAGCCCCAGCATTTT.

This clonotype was counted at least ten times. The chain has TRBV12-3 or TRBV12-4 and TRBJ1-5; D perhaps matches TRBD1 (5 bases). This CDR3 spans 14 amino acids. The V gene lost 9 bases and the J gene lost 0 bases, with 12 bases spanning the gap. The CDR3 spells CASRSGTSNQPQHF. The CDR3, as DNA: TGTGCCAGTAGATCCGGGACTAGCAATCAGCCCCAGCATTTT.